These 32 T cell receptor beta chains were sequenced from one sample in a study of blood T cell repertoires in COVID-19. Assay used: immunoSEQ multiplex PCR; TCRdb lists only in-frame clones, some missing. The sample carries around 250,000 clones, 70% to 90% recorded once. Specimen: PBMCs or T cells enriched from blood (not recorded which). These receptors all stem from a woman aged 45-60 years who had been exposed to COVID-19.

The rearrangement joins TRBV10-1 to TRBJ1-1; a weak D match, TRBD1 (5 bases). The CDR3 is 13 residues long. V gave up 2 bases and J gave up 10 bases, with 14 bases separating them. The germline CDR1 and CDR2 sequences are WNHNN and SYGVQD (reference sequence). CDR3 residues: CASSEQGGVPAFF. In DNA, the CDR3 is TGCGCCAGCAGTGAGCAGGGAGGAGTTCCAGCTTTCTTT.

DNA of the CDR3: TGTGCCAGCAGCTTGCCGGCGCGGGGGATAGAGACCCAGTACTTC. It is translated as CASSLPARGIETQYF. The chain employs TRBV7-2 and TRBJ2-5; 7 bases line up with TRBD2. Germline V gene lookup returns CDR1 SGHTA and CDR2 FQGNSA. The ends lost 3 bases at V and 4 bases at J; junction bases unmatched: 8. The CDR3 consists of 15 residues.

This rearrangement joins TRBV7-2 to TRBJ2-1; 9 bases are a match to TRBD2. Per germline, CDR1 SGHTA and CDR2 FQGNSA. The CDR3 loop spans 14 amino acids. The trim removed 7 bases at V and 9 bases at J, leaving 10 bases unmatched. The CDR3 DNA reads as TGTGCCAGCACCCTTAAGGGACTAGCACGTGAGCAGTTCTTC. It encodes CASTLKGLAREQFF.

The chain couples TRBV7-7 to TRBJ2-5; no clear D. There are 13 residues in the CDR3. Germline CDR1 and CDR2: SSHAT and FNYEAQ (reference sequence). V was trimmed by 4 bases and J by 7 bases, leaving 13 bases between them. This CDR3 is CASSSTLPGTQYF. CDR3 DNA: TGTGCCAGCAGCTCAACACTCCCGGGGACCCAGTACTTC.

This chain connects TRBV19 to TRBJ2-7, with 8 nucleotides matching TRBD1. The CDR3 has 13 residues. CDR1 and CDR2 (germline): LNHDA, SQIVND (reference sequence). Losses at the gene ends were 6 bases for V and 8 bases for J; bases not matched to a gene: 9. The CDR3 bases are TGTGCCAGTAGGTTGGCAGGGGGCCGACAGCAGTACTTC. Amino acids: CASRLAGGRQQYF.

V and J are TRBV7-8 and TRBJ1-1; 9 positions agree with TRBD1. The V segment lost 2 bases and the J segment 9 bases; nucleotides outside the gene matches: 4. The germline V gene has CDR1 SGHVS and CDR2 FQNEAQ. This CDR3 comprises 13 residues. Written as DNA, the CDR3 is TGTGCCAGCAGCTTACCCACAGGGGGCAAAGCTTTCTTT. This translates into CASSLPTGGKAFF.

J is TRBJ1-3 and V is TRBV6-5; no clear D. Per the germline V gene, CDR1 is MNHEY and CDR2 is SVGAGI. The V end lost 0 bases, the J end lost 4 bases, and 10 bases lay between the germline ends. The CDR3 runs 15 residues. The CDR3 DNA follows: TGTGCCAGCAGTTACTCGAGTACTGCAGGAAACACCATATATTTT. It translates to CASSYSSTAGNTIYF.

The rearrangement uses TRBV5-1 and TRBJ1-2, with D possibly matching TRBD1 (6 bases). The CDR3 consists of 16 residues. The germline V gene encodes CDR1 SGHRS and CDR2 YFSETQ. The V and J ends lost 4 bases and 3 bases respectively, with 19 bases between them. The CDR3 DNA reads TGCGCCAGCAGCAGCGGGGGATCAGGGGAGGACTATGGCTACACCTTC. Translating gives CASSSGGSGEDYGYTF.

Here the CDR3 reads CASSLAVEGGGQYF. CDR3 sequence (DNA): TGCGCCAGCAGCTTGGCCGTGGAAGGGGGCGGTCAGTATTTT. J is TRBJ2-3 and V is TRBV5-1; 7 bases line up with TRBD1. Germline loops: CDR1 SGHRS, CDR2 YFSETQ. CDR3 size: 14 residues. V gave up 0 bases and J gave up 12 bases; unmatched junction bases: 10.

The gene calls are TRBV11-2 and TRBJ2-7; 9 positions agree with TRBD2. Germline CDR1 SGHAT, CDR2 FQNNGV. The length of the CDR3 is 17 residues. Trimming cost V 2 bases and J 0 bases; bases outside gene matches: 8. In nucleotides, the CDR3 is TGTGCCAGCAGCTTAAACGACCAGCGGGGGGCCTCCTACGAGCAGTACTTC. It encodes CASSLNDQRGASYEQYF.

Written as DNA, the CDR3 is TGTGCCTGGAGGTTCAGGGGAACGGATGGCTACACCTTC. Encoded protein: CAWRFRGTDGYTF. The chain employs TRBV30 and TRBJ1-2; D might be TRBD1 (6 bases). The CDR3 loop spans 13 amino acids. V was pared by 3 bases and J by 6 bases, with 14 bases between. Germline CDR1 is GTSNPN and CDR2 is SVGIG (reference sequence).

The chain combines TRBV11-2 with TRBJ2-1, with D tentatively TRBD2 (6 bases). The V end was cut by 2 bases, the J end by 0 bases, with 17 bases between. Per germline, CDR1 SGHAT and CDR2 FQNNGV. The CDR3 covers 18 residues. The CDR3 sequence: CASSLKSISGSSYNEQFF. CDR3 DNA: TGTGCCAGCAGCTTAAAATCCATTAGCGGAAGCTCCTACAATGAGCAGTTCTTC. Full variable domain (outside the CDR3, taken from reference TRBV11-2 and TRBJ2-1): EAGVAQSPRYKIIEKRQSVAFWCNPISGHATLYWYQQILGQGPKLLIQFQNNGVVDDSQLPKDRFSAERLKGVDSTLKIQPAKLEDSAVYLCASSLKSISGSSYNEQFFGPGTRLTVL.

The CDR3 DNA is TGTGCCAGCAGCTTAGTGGGGCCAAAATCCTACGAGCAGTACTTC. This gives the protein CASSLVGPKSYEQYF. The chain employs TRBV7-8 and TRBJ2-7; TRBD1 might be the D (5 bases). Germline V lookup: CDR1 SGHVS, CDR2 FQNEAQ. Deletions cut 1 base from V and 1 base from J, with 11 bases between. The CDR3 sequence is 15 residues long.

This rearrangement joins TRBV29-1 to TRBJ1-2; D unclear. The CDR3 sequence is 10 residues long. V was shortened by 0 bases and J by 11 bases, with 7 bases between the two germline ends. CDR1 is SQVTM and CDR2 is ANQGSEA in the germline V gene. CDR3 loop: CSVEEGQYTF. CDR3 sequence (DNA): TGCAGCGTTGAAGAGGGCCAATACACCTTC. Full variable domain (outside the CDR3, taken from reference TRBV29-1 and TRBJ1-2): SAVISQKPSRDICQRGTSLTIQCQVDSQVTMMFWYRQQPGQSLTLIATANQGSEATYESGFVIDKFPISRPNLTFSTLTVSNMSPEDSSIYLCSVEEGQYTFGSGTRLTVV.

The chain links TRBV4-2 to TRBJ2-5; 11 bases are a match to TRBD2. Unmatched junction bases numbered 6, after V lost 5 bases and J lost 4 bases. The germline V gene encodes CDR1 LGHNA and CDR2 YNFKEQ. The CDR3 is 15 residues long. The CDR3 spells CASSSFSGGAETQYF. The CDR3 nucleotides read TGTGCCAGCAGCAGTTTTAGCGGGGGGGCAGAGACCCAGTACTTC.

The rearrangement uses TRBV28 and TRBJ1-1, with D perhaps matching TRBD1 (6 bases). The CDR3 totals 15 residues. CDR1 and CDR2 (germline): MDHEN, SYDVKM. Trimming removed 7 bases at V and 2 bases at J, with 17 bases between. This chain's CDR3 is CASTPTTGFNTEAFF. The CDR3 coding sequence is TGTGCCAGCACCCCGACCACAGGGTTCAACACTGAAGCTTTCTTT.

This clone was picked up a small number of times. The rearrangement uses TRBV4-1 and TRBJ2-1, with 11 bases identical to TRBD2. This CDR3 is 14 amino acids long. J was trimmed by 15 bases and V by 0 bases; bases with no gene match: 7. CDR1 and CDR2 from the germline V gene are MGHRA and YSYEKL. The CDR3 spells CASSQETSGGSGFF. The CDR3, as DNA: TGCGCCAGCAGCCAAGAAACTAGCGGGGGCTCCGGGTTCTTC.

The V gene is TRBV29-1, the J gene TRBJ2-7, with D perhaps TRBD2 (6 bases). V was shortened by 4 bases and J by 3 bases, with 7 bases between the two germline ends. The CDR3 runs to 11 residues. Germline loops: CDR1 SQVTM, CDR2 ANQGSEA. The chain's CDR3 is CSVVGGYEQYF. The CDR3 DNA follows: TGCAGCGTTGTGGGGGGCTACGAGCAGTACTTC.

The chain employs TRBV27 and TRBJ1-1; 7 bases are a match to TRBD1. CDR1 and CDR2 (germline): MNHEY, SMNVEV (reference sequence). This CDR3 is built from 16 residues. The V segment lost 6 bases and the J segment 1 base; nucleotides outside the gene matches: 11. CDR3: CASRHPRGGPNTEAFF. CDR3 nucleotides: TGTGCCAGCAGACACCCCAGAGGGGGCCCGAACACTGAAGCTTTCTTT.

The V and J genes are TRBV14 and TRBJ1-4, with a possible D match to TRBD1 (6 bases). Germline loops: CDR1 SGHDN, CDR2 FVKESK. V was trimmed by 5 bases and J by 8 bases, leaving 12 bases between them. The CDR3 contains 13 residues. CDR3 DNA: TGTGCCAGCAGCTATGGACAGAGAGAAAAACTGTTTTTT. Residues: CASSYGQREKLFF.

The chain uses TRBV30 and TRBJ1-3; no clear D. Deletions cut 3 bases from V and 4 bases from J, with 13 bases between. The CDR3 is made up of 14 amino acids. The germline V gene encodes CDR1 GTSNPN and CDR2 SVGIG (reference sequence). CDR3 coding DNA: TGTGCCTGGAGAGAGGAAACGTGGGGAAACACCATATATTTT. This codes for CAWREETWGNTIYF. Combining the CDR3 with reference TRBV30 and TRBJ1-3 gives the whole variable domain SQTIHQWPATLVQPVGSPLSLECTVEGTSNPNLYWYRQAAGRGLQLLFYSVGIGQISSEVPQNLSASRPQDRQFILSSKKLLLSDSGFYLCAWREETWGNTIYFGEGSWLTVV.

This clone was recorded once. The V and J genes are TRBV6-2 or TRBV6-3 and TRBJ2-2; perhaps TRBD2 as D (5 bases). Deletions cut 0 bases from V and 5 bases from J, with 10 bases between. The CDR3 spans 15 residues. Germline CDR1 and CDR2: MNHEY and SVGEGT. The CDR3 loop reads CASSYSNLATGELFF. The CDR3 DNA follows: TGTGCCAGCAGTTACTCGAATCTAGCTACCGGGGAGCTGTTTTTT.

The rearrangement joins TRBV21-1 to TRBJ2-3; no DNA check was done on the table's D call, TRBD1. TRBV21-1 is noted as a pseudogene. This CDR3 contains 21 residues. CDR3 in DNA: TGTGCCAGCAGCCCGCCTCCGACCCTAAAGTTTGAGGACAGACGCACAGATACGCAGTATTTT. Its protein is CASSPPPTLKFEDRRTDTQYF.

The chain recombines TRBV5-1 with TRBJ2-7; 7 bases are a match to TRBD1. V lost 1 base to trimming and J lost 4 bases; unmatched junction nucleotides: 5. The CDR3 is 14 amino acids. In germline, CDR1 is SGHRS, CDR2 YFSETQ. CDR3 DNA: TGCGCCAGCAGCTTGATAGGGGGCCAGTACGAGCAGTACTTC. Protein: CASSLIGGQYEQYF.

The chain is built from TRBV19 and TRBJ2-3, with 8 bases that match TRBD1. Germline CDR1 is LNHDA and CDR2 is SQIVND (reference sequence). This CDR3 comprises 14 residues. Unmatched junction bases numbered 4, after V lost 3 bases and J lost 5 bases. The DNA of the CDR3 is TGTGCCAGTAGTATCGGACAGGGAGAAGATACGCAGTATTTT. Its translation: CASSIGQGEDTQYF.

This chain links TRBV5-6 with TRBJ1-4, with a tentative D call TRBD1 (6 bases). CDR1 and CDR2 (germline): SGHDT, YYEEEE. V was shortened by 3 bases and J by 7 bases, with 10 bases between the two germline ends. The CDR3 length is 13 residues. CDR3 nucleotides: TGTGCCAGCAGCTCCGGGACATTTGAAAAACTGTTTTTT. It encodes CASSSGTFEKLFF. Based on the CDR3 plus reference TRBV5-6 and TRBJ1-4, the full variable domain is DAGVTQSPTHLIKTRGQQVTLRCSPKSGHDTVSWYQQALGQGPQFIFQYYEEEERQRGNFPDRFSGHQFPNYSSELNVNALLLGDSALYLCASSSGTFEKLFFGSGTQLSVL.

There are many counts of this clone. The CDR3 spells CASRRGGRAAGETQYF. CDR3 nucleotide sequence: TGTGCCAGCAGGAGAGGTGGTAGGGCGGCGGGAGAGACCCAGTACTTC. The chain has TRBV5-6 and TRBJ2-5, with D tentatively TRBD2 (5 bases). This CDR3 is 16 amino acids long. Between the trimmed V and J ends, which lost 5 bases and 4 bases, there was a span of 21 bases. Germline CDR1 is SGHDT and CDR2 is YYEEEE.

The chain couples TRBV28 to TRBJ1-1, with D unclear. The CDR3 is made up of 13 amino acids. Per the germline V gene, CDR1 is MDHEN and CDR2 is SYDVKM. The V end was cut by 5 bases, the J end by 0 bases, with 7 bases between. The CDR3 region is CASSRVLNTEAFF. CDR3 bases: TGTGCCAGCAGTCGAGTGTTGAACACTGAAGCTTTCTTT.

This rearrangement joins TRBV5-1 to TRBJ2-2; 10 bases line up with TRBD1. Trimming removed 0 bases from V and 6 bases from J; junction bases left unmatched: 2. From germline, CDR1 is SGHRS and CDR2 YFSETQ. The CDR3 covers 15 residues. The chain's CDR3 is CASSLGDRGPGELFF. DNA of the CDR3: TGCGCCAGCAGCTTGGGGGACAGGGGTCCCGGGGAGCTGTTTTTT.

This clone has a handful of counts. CDR3 DNA: TGTGCCAGCAGTGAGACCAGGGGTGGCTATGGCTACACCTTC. It translates to CASSETRGGYGYTF. J is TRBJ1-2 and V is TRBV2; D may be TRBD1 (6 bases). The CDR3 contains 14 residues. Germline CDR1 is SNHLY and CDR2 is FYNNEI. Trimming left V 3 bases short and J 4 bases short, with 12 bases between.

CDR3 loop: CASSSGQTNSGANVLTF. The CDR3 DNA is TGTGCCAGCTCATCGGGACAAACCAATTCTGGGGCCAACGTCCTGACTTTC. The V call is TRBV18, the J call TRBJ2-6, with a tentative D call TRBD1 (6 bases). The V end lost 5 bases, the J end lost 1 base, and 15 bases lay between the germline ends. This CDR3 has 17 amino acids. CDR1 is KGHSH and CDR2 is LQKENI in the germline V gene.

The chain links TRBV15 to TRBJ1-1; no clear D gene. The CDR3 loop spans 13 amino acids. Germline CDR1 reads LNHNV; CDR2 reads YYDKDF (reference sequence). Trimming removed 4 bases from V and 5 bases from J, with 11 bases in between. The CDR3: CATSIGQRTEAFF. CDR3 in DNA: TGTGCCACCAGCATCGGTCAGCGAACTGAAGCTTTCTTT.